Below are 3 T cell receptor beta chains sequenced from a single sample in a study of OX40 agonist ivuxolimab in advanced cancers. Assay: immunoSEQ multiplex PCR; the TCRdb copy retains only in-frame clones and omits some. The profile shows fewer than 100,000 clones, 84% of them singletons. Specimen: CD4+ or CD8+ T cells sorted from blood, collected in a trial of the OX40 agonist ivuxolimab. All receptors derive from an adult with an advanced solid tumor such as melanoma, head and neck, liver or kidney cancer.

This chain joins TRBV28 and TRBJ1-2; 7 bases line up with TRBD1. The length of the CDR3 is 13 residues. Germline CDR1 and CDR2: MDHEN and SYDVKM. Trimming cost V 6 bases and J 3 bases; bases outside gene matches: 4. The CDR3 region is CASRLQGDYGYTF. CDR3 sequence (DNA): TGTGCCAGCAGGCTTCAGGGGGACTATGGCTACACCTTC.

This chain links TRBV7-6 with TRBJ2-1, with TRBD1 as a possible D gene (5 bases). CDR3 length: 14 residues. Germline CDR1 and CDR2: SGHVS and FNYEAQ. The ends were cut back, 3 bases at V and 4 bases at J, with 10 bases in the middle. CDR3 protein: CASSFERQYNEQFF. The CDR3 nucleotides read TGTGCCAGCAGCTTCGAACGACAGTACAATGAGCAGTTCTTC. Supplemented by reference TRBV7-6 and TRBJ2-1, the full variable domain reads GAGVSQSPRYKVTKRGQDVALRCDPISGHVSLYWYRQALGQGPEFLTYFNYEAQQDKSGLPNDRFSAERPEGSISTLTIQRTEQRDSAMYRCASSFERQYNEQFFGPGTRLTVL.

The V and J genes are TRBV7-2 and TRBJ1-1; no clear D. The CDR3 is 14 amino acids. V dropped 3 bases and J dropped 7 bases, with 15 bases sitting between them. Per the germline V gene, CDR1 is SGHTA and CDR2 is FQGNSA. The CDR3 sequence is CASSFYGLENEAFF. CDR3 nucleotide sequence: TGTGCCAGCAGCTTTTATGGGCTAGAGAATGAAGCTTTCTTT.